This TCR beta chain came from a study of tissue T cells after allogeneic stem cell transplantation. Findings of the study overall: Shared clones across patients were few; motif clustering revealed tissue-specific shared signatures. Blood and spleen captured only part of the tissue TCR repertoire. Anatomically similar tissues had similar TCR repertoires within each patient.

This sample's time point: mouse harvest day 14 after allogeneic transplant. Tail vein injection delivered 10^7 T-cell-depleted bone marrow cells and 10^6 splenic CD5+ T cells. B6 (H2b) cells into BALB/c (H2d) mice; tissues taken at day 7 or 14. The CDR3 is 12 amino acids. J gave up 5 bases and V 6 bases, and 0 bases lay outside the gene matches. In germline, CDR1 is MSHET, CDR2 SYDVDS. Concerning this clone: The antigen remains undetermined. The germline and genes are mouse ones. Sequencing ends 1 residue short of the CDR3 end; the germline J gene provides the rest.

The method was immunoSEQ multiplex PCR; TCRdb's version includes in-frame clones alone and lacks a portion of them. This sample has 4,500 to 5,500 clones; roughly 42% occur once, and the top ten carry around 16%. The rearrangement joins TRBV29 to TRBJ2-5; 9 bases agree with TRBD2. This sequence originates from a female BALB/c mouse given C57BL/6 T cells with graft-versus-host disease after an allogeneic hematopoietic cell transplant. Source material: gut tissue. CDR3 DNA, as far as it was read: TGTGCTAGCAGGGACTGGGGAGACACCCAGTAC. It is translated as CASRDWGDTQY. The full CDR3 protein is CASRDWGDTQYF.